The sequence of this TCR beta chain was determined in a study of radiation and T cells in renal cell carcinoma. Sequencing was performed with immunoSEQ multiplex PCR; in TCRdb, only in-frame clones are kept and a portion is missing. The table records about 73,000 clones, 75% to 90% of them present only once. Sample time point: blood 4 weeks post-SBRT, at nephrectomy. Regarding treatment: 15 Gy SBRT to primary tumor, nephrectomy 4 weeks later. Nephrectomy followed 15 Gy stereotactic body radiation by 4 weeks. Blood was sampled at baseline, 2 weeks and 4 weeks after SBRT. V trimming: 2 bases; J trimming: 0 bases; junction bases outside the gene matches: 6. Germline CDR1 is SGHVS and CDR2 is FNYEAQ. The CDR3 runs 18 residues.

The J gene is TRBJ2-2, the V gene TRBV7-6; 10 bases line up with TRBD1. This receptor was obtained from a woman aged 55 to 70 with renal cell carcinoma. The sample consisted of blood, taken from a patient whose treatment included radiotherapy and nephrectomy. CDR3 sequence: CASSLRDRGPANTGELFF. The CDR3 DNA reads as TGTGCCAGCAGCTTACGGGACAGGGGACCTGCGAACACCGGGGAGCTGTTTTTT. The full variable domain, in which reference TRBV7-6 and TRBJ2-2 provide the parts outside the CDR3, is GAGVSQSPRYKVTKRGQDVALRCDPISGHVSLYWYRQALGQGPEFLTYFNYEAQQDKSGLPNDRFSAERPEGSISTLTIQRTEQRDSAMYRCASSLRDRGPANTGELFFGEGSRLTVL.